The T cell receptor beta chain described here comes from a study of cytomegalovirus exposure and HLA in healthy donors. Study as a whole: From donors who were HLA-typed, an early data release held approximately 91 million unique TCRs.

To note about this clone: The antigen remains unidentified.

Germline CDR1 and CDR2: PRHDT and FYEKMQ (reference sequence). The V end was cut by 3 bases, the J end by 6 bases, with 12 bases between. CDR3 length: 15 residues. The study, taken as a whole, reports: In a later analysis, CMV-associated beta chains were mostly HLA-associated, it appeared. Later on, an analysis found that several of the most significant clusters appeared to be linked to common viral pathogens, which included parvovirus B19. About 87% or about 30% of the time was how often most TCR beta V segments were productive, according to an earlier analysis.

Researchers ran the PCR with 60 Vbeta and 13 Jbeta primers. The repertoire was sequenced with immunoSEQ multiplex PCR; TCRdb's copy has only in-frame clones and lacks some. Among around 180,000 clones listed, over 60% were seen once. The chain is built from TRBV13 and TRBJ1-6; TRBD1 is a possible D gene (6 bases). Sequencing input: PBMCs. The TCR was taken from a girl aged 5 to 17 in good health and CMV-seronegative. CDR3 in amino acids: CASSFAGEGNSPLHF. Here the CDR3 DNA reads TGTGCCAGCAGCTTTGCAGGGGAGGGTAATTCACCCCTCCACTTT. The full variable domain, rest sourced from reference TRBV13 and TRBJ1-6, is AAGVIQSPRHLIKEKRETATLKCYPIPRHDTVYWYQQGPGQDPQFLISFYEKMQSDKGSIPDRFSAQQFSDYHSELNMSSLELGDSALYFCASSFAGEGNSPLHFGNGTRLTVT.